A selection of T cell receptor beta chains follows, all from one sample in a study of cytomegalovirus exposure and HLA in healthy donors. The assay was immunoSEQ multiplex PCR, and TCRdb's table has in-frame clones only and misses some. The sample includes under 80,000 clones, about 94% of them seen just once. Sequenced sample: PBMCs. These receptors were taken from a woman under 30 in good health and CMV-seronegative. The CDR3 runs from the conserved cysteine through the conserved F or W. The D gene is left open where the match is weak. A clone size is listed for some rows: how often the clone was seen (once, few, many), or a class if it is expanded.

CDR3: CASSPFGRGGQGNEQFF; DNA: TGCGCCAGCAGCCCCTTTGGGAGGGGCGGCCAGGGCAATGAGCAGTTCTTC; V: TRBV5-1; J: TRBJ2-1; size: NA; D: TRBD2
CDR3: CASSVRGMDSPLHF; DNA: TGTGCCAGCAGCGTAAGGGGGATGGATTCACCCCTCCACTTT; V: TRBV9; J: TRBJ1-6; size: NA; D: NA
CDR3: CASSQGRTSGQETQYF; DNA: TGCGCCAGCAGCCAAGGAAGGACTAGCGGACAAGAGACCCAGTACTTC; V: TRBV4-1; J: TRBJ2-5; size: NA; D: TRBD2
CDR3: CASSLRLGLGLQTEAFF; DNA: TGTGCCAGCAGCTTAAGACTAGGTTTGGGCCTACAGACTGAAGCTTTCTTT; V: TRBV11-2; J: TRBJ1-1; size: NA; D: NA
CDR3: CSADRDEKLFF; DNA: TGCAGCGCTGACAGGGATGAAAAACTGTTTTTT; V: TRBV29-1; J: TRBJ1-4; size: NA; D: TRBD1
CDR3: CASSSTSHPYYGYTF; DNA: TGTGCCAGCAGTTCAACCTCACACCCCTACTATGGCTACACCTTC; V: TRBV28; J: TRBJ1-2; size: NA; D: NA
CDR3: CASSRRGDRGYEQYF; DNA: TGTGCCAGCAGCAGACGAGGGGACAGGGGCTACGAGCAGTACTTC; V: TRBV21-1; J: TRBJ2-7; size: NA; D: NA
CDR3: CASSYLLAGADTQYF; DNA: TGTGCCAGCAGTTATCTGCTAGCGGGCGCAGATACGCAGTATTTT; V: TRBV6-5; J: TRBJ2-3; size: NA; D: TRBD2
CDR3: CASSIASGRSDTQYF; DNA: TGTGCCAGTAGTATAGCCAGCGGGAGATCAGATACGCAGTATTTT; V: TRBV19; J: TRBJ2-3; size: NA; D: TRBD2
CDR3: CASSYREGDTQYF; DNA: TGTGCCAGCAGTTATCGGGAGGGAGATACGCAGTATTTT; V: TRBV27; J: TRBJ2-3; size: NA; D: TRBD2
CDR3: CASSLEPSGGTDTQYF; DNA: TGTGCCAGCAGCTTAGAGCCTAGCGGGGGAACAGATACGCAGTATTTT; V: TRBV7-8; J: TRBJ2-3; size: NA; D: TRBD2
CDR3: CASSRDRRTYEQYF; DNA: TGTGCCAGCAGCCGAGATCGCCGAACCTACGAGCAGTACTTC; V: TRBV7-6; J: TRBJ2-7; size: NA; D: NA
CDR3: CASSQEQGSNQPQHF; DNA: TGTGCCAGCAGCCAAGAGCAGGGAAGCAATCAGCCCCAGCATTTT; V: TRBV14; J: TRBJ1-5; size: NA; D: NA
CDR3: CASSSREGATNEQFF; DNA: TGTGCCAGCAGCTCGCGGGAGGGGGCAACGAATGAGCAGTTCTTC; V: TRBV7-9; J: TRBJ2-1; size: NA; D: TRBD2
CDR3: CASSLASPPYNEQFF; DNA: TGTGCCAGCTCCCTCGCTAGCCCTCCCTACAATGAGCAGTTCTTC; V: TRBV18; J: TRBJ2-1; size: NA; D: NA
CDR3: CASSYSTWGGGYTF; DNA: TGTGCCAGCAGTTACTCGACTTGGGGGGGTGGCTACACCTTC; V: TRBV6-5; J: TRBJ1-2; size: NA; D: NA
CDR3: CATKYQSGGRITGELFF; DNA: TGTGCCACTAAGTACCAGTCAGGGGGGAGGATCACCGGGGAGCTGTTTTTT; V: TRBV19; J: TRBJ2-2; size: NA; D: NA
CDR3: CASTLDRGSGGYTF; DNA: TGTGCCAGCACCCTAGACAGGGGGAGCGGTGGCTACACCTTC; V: TRBV7-2; J: TRBJ1-2; size: NA; D: TRBD1
CDR3: CASSRAGRSYNEQFF; DNA: TGTGCCAGCAGTCGAGCGGGGCGATCCTACAATGAGCAGTTCTTC; V: TRBV6-5; J: TRBJ2-1; size: few; D: TRBD2
CDR3: CASSPTSGETYEQYF; DNA: TGTGCCAGTAGTCCCACTAGCGGAGAAACCTACGAGCAGTACTTC; V: TRBV19; J: TRBJ2-7; size: NA; D: TRBD2